The 19 T cell receptor beta chains given below trace back to one sample, sequenced in a study of T cells in Graves' hyperthyroidism and ophthalmopathy. Amplified TCR beta CDR3 regions derived from RNA transcripts. Using the HTBI primer set, a first-round RT-PCR was run on the TCR CDR3. TCRdb itself ran the multiplex PCR reads through MiXCR, one entry per CDR3 protein. This table holds roughly 350,000 distinct CDR3 sequences, roughly an eighth found once. Source material: blood. These TCRs come from a woman aged 40 to 50 with Graves' ophthalmopathy.

This clonotype was observed many times. This sequence joins TRBV27 and TRBJ1-1; D remains unclear. CDR3 size: 13 residues. The V end was cut by 2 bases, the J end by 5 bases, with 9 bases between. Germline assignment: CDR1 MNHEY and CDR2 SMNVEV (reference sequence). The CDR3 bases are TGTGCCAGCAGTTTAGAAGTTGGTACTGAAGCTTTCTTT. Amino acids: CASSLEVGTEAFF.

Concerning this clonotype: A much larger clone sits a single nucleotide away, making a read error possible. The J gene is TRBJ1-5, the V gene TRBV6-9, with D uncertain. The CDR3 length is 13 residues. Germline lookup yields CDR1 MNHGY and CDR2 SVAAGI. CDR3 DNA: TGTGCCAGCACTTGGGGTAGCAATCAGCCCCGGCATTTT. Encoded protein: CASTWGSNQPRHF.

The chain combines TRBV3-1 with TRBJ1-1, with TRBD1 matching over 10 bases. The V segment lost 2 bases and the J segment 4 bases; nucleotides outside the gene matches: 13. Germline values: CDR1 LGHDT, CDR2 YNNKEL (reference sequence). The CDR3 has 18 residues. The CDR3 is CASSQNETPGQGFTEAFF. CDR3 nucleotides: TGTGCCAGCAGCCAAAACGAAACACCGGGACAGGGGTTCACTGAAGCTTTCTTT.

There are a few counts of this clonotype. V usage is TRBV4-1 and J usage is TRBJ1-5, with no clear D. CDR3 length: 13 residues. Germline V gene lookup returns CDR1 MGHRA and CDR2 YSYEKL. With 0 bases removed from V and 15 bases from J, the gap between germline ends came to 15 bases. CDR3 sequence (DNA): TGCGCCAGCAGCCAAGATCAGGCAGGCCCAGGGCATTTT. The encoded protein is CASSQDQAGPGHF.

In this sample, this clonotype turned up a few times. V usage is TRBV19 and J usage is TRBJ1-5; no definite D call. Trimming took 1 base from V and 3 from J, leaving 16 bases between them. Germline assignment: CDR1 LNHDA and CDR2 SQIVND (reference sequence). This CDR3 region has 17 residues. As DNA, the CDR3 is TGTGCCAGTAGTATAGTATTCTCCAGTTATTCCAATCAGCCCCAGCATTTT. It yields the protein CASSIVFSSYSNQPQHF.

There are a few counts of this clonotype. The rearrangement uses TRBV10-1 and TRBJ1-1; D uncertain. CDR3 size: 13 residues. Germline V lookup: CDR1 WNHNN, CDR2 SYGVQD (reference sequence). Trimming shortened V by 0 bases and J by 7 bases, and 9 bases separated the two germline ends. This CDR3 reads CASSESPRGEAFF. In nucleotides, the CDR3 is TGCGCCAGCAGTGAGTCTCCTCGGGGTGAAGCTTTCTTT.

V and J are TRBV5-1 and TRBJ2-5, with TRBD1 as a possible D gene (5 bases). Per the germline V gene, CDR1 is SGHRS and CDR2 is YFSETQ. The V end was cut by 4 bases, the J end by 1 base, with 14 bases between. This CDR3 has 15 residues. DNA for the CDR3: TGCGCCAGCAGCACCCGAGACAGCTCCCAAGAGACCCAGTACTTC. Translating it yields CASSTRDSSQETQYF.

The table lists this clonotype with many counts. V and J are TRBV19 and TRBJ2-2; weak D call: TRBD1 (5 bases). Germline assignment: CDR1 LNHDA and CDR2 SQIVND (reference sequence). Trimming removed 4 bases at V and 4 bases at J, with 13 bases between. The CDR3 loop spans 15 amino acids. The CDR3: CASSSQGSGTGELFF. CDR3 bases: TGTGCCAGTAGTAGCCAGGGTAGTGGCACCGGGGAGCTGTTTTTT.

This clonotype was recorded at least ten times. The chain links TRBV7-2 to TRBJ1-1; D is unresolved. This CDR3 has 14 amino acids. Germline V lookup: CDR1 SGHTA, CDR2 FQGNSA. V lost 2 bases to trimming and J lost 7 bases, with 14 bases between them. Here the CDR3 DNA reads TGTGCCAGCAGCTTATTGGGGTTCGGAAGTGAAGCTTTCTTT. This sequence encodes CASSLLGFGSEAFF. Looking up the rest from reference TRBV7-2 and TRBJ1-1 gives the full variable domain: GAGVSQSPSNKVTEKGKDVELRCDPISGHTALYWYRQSLGQGLEFLIYFQGNSAPDKSGLPSDRFSAERTGGSVSTLTIQRTQQEDSAVYLCASSLLGFGSEAFFGQGTRLTVV.

This clonotype was counted only a few times. The chain has TRBV7-2 and TRBJ2-7; D gene uncertain. V lost 4 bases and J 2 bases, leaving 9 bases between the germline ends. CDR1 and CDR2 (germline): SGHTA, FQGNSA. The CDR3 has 13 residues. CDR3 sequence (DNA): TGTGCCAGCAGCTCCTTTTCGCCCTACGAGCAGTACTTC. Protein: CASSSFSPYEQYF.

A remark on this clonotype: A read error is likely, as this CDR3 ends without the conserved phenylalanine or tryptophan. The rearrangement uses TRBV25-1 and TRBJ1-6; possibly TRBD1 for D (6 bases). This CDR3 comprises 16 residues. Trimming removed 6 bases from V and 2 bases from J, with 14 bases in between. Germline lookup yields CDR1 MGHDK and CDR2 SYGVNS. The CDR3 DNA reads TGTGCCAGCAGGACCTCCCAGGGGACCTATAATTCACCCCTCCACCTT. It yields the protein CASRTSQGTYNSPLHL.

This clonotype was recorded many times. J is TRBJ2-5 and V is TRBV12-3 or TRBV12-4, with 9 bases matching TRBD1. Trimming removed 5 bases from V and 5 bases from J; junction bases left unmatched: 3. This CDR3 is built from 13 residues. The CDR3 DNA reads as TGTGCCAGCAGTACAGGGGGCTTCGAGACCCAGTACTTC. This gives the protein CASSTGGFETQYF.

The chain has TRBV11-2 and TRBJ2-3; 11 bases fit TRBD1. The CDR3 consists of 14 residues. Germline V gives CDR1 SGHAT, CDR2 FQNNGV. V gave up 5 bases and J gave up 4 bases; unmatched junction bases: 2. CDR3 nucleotides: TGTGCCAGCAGCATGGACAGGGGGCCAGATACGCAGTATTTT. It codes for CASSMDRGPDTQYF. Supplemented by reference TRBV11-2 and TRBJ2-3, the full variable domain reads EAGVAQSPRYKIIEKRQSVAFWCNPISGHATLYWYQQILGQGPKLLIQFQNNGVVDDSQLPKDRFSAERLKGVDSTLKIQPAKLEDSAVYLCASSMDRGPDTQYFGPGTRLTVL.

In this sample, this clonotype turned up many times. The genes are TRBV18 and TRBJ1-1; D possibly corresponds to TRBD1 (6 bases). In germline, CDR1 is KGHSH, CDR2 LQKENI. This CDR3 comprises 16 residues. The V end was cut by 5 bases, the J end by 1 base, with 17 bases between. CDR3 coding DNA: TGTGCCAGCTCAGCTACAGGGAGGCCCGAGAACACTGAAGCTTTCTTT. Protein product: CASSATGRPENTEAFF.

Many counts were recorded for this clonotype. The rearrangement uses TRBV13 and TRBJ2-7; D call uncertain. V gave up 5 bases and J gave up 3 bases, with 11 bases separating them. Germline CDR1 reads PRHDT; CDR2 reads FYEKMQ (reference sequence). This CDR3 region has 13 residues. The CDR3: CASSRNRFYEQYF. The CDR3 DNA is TGTGCCAGCAGCCGTAACAGATTCTACGAGCAGTACTTC.

The J gene is TRBJ2-5, the V gene TRBV15, with 10 nucleotides matching TRBD2. After removal of 6 bases from V and 10 bases from J, the junction contained 20 bases not matched to a gene. CDR1 is LNHNV and CDR2 is YYDKDF in the germline V gene (reference sequence). The CDR3 spans 17 residues. The CDR3 DNA is TGTGCCACCAGAAGAAGCGAATTACTAGCGGGACTTGGGAACCAGTACTTC. Protein sequence: CATRRSELLAGLGNQYF.

The chain is built from TRBV2 and TRBJ2-3; 10 bases are a match to TRBD2. This CDR3 spans 17 amino acids. V trimming: 6 bases; J trimming: 2 bases; junction bases outside the gene matches: 11. Germline CDR1 reads SNHLY; CDR2 reads FYNNEI. Here the CDR3 reads CASRGRASGGYTDTQYF. Here the CDR3 DNA reads TGTGCCAGCAGGGGCAGGGCTAGCGGGGGATACACAGATACGCAGTATTTT.

CDR3 in amino acids: CASGLAPRGYYGYTF. DNA for the CDR3: TGTGCTAGTGGTTTGGCGCCGCGGGGTTACTATGGCTACACCTTC. V usage is TRBV12-5 and J usage is TRBJ1-2; D remains ambiguous. Germline V CDR1 and CDR2: LGHNT, FRNRAP. This CDR3 has 15 residues. V was pared by 1 base and J by 3 bases, with 12 bases between.

This clonotype occurred a few times. This chain links TRBV7-9 with TRBJ2-2, with 8 bases fitting TRBD2. This CDR3 has 15 amino acids. Unmatched junction bases numbered 9, after V lost 2 bases and J lost 10 bases. The germline V gene encodes CDR1 SEHNR and CDR2 FQNEAQ (reference sequence). The DNA for the CDR3 is TGTGCCAGCAGCTTACTCTTTGAGCGGGGGTTGGAGCTGTTTTTT. As protein: CASSLLFERGLELFF.